Presented here are 2 T cell receptor beta chains from one specimen sequenced in a study of T cell repertoires in cytomegalovirus infection. In TCRdb, the reads were re-called with MiXCR into one record per CDR3 protein. The sample lists 500,000 to 600,000 distinct CDR3 sequences; approximately 15% were seen once. The specimen sequenced was CD8+ T cells from PBMCs. The receptors shown here come from a human donor in good health (CMV status not recorded). Some clones in this sample may be carry-over from other donors' samples.

This clonotype came up many times. V usage is TRBV7-2 and J usage is TRBJ2-7, with 7 bases matching TRBD2. CDR3 size: 15 residues. V trimming: 7 bases; J trimming: 2 bases; junction bases outside the gene matches: 11. Germline V gene sequence: CDR1 SGHTA, CDR2 FQGNSA. CDR3 nucleotide sequence: TGTGCCAGCACCCGGGAGGCTAGCCCCGCCTACGAGCAGTACTTC. Residues: CASTREASPAYEQYF.

The J gene is TRBJ2-1, the V gene TRBV28; 8 bases are a match to TRBD2. The length of the CDR3 is 16 residues. Per germline, CDR1 MDHEN and CDR2 SYDVKM. The V gene end was trimmed by 5 bases and the J gene end by 3 bases; junction bases not matched to a gene: 9. CDR3 region: CASSPPRAGVYNEQFF. The CDR3 DNA reads TGTGCCAGCAGTCCCCCTCGAGCGGGGGTCTACAATGAGCAGTTCTTC.